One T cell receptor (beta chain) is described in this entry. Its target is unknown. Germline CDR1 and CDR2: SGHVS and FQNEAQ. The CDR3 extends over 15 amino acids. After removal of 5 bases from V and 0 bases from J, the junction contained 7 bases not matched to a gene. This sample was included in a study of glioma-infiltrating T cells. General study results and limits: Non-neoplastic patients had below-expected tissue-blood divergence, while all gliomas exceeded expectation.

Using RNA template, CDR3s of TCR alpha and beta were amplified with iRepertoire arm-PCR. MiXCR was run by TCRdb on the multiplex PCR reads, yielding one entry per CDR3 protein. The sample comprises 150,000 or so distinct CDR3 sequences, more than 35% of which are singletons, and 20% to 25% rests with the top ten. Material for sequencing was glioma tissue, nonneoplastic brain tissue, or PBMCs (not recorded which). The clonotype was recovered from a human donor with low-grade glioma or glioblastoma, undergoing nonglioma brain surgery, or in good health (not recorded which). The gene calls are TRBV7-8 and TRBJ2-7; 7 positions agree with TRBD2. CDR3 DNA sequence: TGTGCCAGCAGCCTTAGCGGGCCATCCTCCTACGAGCAGTACTTC. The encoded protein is CASSLSGPSSYEQYF.